Detailed here is one TCR beta chain. J gave up 7 bases and V 5 bases, and 4 bases lay outside the gene matches. Germline CDR1 is MGHRA and CDR2 is YSYEKL. The CDR3 runs 13 residues. RNA totalling about 0.5 to 1 ug underwent reverse transcription with random hexamers. TCRdb called the immunoSEQ multiplex PCR reads again in MiXCR, with one record for every CDR3 protein. The data show approximately 210,000 distinct CDR3 sequences, roughly 96% seen once. These data come from a study of CD8 T cells in Susac syndrome. V and J are TRBV4-1 and TRBJ2-7; 11 positions match TRBD2. This sequence was found in a human donor with multiple sclerosis. The sample taken for sequencing was CD4+ T cells from PBMCs. In nucleotides, the CDR3 is TGCGCCAGCAGCTTAGCGGGAGGGAATGAGCAGTACTTC. Amino acids: CASSLAGGNEQYF.